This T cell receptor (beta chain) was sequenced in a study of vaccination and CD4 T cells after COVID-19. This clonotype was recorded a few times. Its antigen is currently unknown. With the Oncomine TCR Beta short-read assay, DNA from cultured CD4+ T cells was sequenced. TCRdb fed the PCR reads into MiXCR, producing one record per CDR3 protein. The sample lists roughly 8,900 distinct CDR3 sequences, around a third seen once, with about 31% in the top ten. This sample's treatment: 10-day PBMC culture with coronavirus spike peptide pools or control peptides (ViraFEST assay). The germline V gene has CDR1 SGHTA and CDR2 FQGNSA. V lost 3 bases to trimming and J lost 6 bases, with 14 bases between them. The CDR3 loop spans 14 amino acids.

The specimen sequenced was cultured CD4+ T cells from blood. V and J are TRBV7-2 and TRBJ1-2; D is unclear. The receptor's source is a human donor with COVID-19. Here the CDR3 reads CASSFSSGHDGYTF. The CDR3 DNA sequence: TGTGCCAGCAGCTTTTCGAGCGGGCACGATGGCTACACCTTC.